This TCR beta chain originates from a study of monozygotic twins with inflammatory bowel disease. Study-wide findings and caveats: Inverse Simpson values showed less TCRbeta diversity in IBD patients than in their healthy co-twins. Some repertoire variability may stem from patients' differing immunosuppressive treatments. Especially with disease activity, IBD patients shared fewer clonotypes with others than healthy twins did.

Researchers used 3500 ng of total RNA for each TCR library. TCRdb re-analyzed the 5' RACE reads; it lists each CDR3 protein once, without DNA. This sample's table reports some 400,000 distinct CDR3 sequences. This CDR3 contains 20 residues. The germline V gene has CDR1 MNHEY and CDR2 SVGEGT. A remark on this clonotype: The antigen is unknown.

The clonotype comes from a human donor with ulcerative colitis or Crohn's disease, or a healthy co-twin of an affected twin (not recorded which). What was sequenced was blood. The chain has TRBV6-2 or TRBV6-3 and TRBJ1-2; without DNA, the TCRdb call of TRBD1 cannot be checked. The CDR3 loop is CASSLRSRTDRGRLDMGYTF.